This TCR beta chain comes out of a study of CD8 T cells in Susac syndrome. Random hexamers were used to reverse transcribe an amount of roughly 0.5 to 1 ug RNA. An immunoSEQ multiplex PCR amplified TCR beta CDR3 over 54 Vbeta and 13 Jbeta. TCRdb independently ran MiXCR on the immunoSEQ multiplex PCR reads; one entry per CDR3 protein. The sample includes more than 150,000 distinct CDR3 sequences, 95% to 96% of them seen just once. TCR beta from blood CD8+ and CD4+ T cells was sequenced. CDR3 size: 17 residues. The germline gives CDR1 MNHEY, CDR2 SMNVEV (reference sequence). Trimming pared 5 bases from V and 1 base from J, leaving 17 bases between.

The sequencing sample was made of CD8+ T cells from PBMCs. The chain couples TRBV27 to TRBJ2-2; D unresolved. This TCR came from a human donor with multiple sclerosis. CDR3 loop: CASSPSRVGMNTGELFF. In DNA, the CDR3 is TGTGCCAGCAGTCCTTCCCGGGTGGGGATGAACACCGGGGAGCTGTTTTTT.